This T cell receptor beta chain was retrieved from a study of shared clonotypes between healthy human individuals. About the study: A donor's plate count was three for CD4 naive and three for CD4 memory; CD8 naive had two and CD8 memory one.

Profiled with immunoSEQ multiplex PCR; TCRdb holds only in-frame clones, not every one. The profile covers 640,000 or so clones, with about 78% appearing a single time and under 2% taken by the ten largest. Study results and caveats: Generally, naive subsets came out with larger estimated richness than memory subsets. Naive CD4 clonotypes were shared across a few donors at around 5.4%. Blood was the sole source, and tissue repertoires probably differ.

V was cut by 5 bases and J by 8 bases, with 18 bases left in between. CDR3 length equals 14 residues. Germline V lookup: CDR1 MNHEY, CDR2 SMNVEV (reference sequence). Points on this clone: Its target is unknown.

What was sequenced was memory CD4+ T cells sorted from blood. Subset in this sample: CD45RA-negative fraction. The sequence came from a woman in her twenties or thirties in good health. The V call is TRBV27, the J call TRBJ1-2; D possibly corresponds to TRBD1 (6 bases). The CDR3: CASSPQSGVGGYTF. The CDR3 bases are TGTGCCAGCAGTCCCCAGTCAGGGGTAGGGGGCTACACCTTC.